What follows are 7 T cell receptor beta chains derived from one specimen sequenced in a study of blood T cell repertoires in COVID-19. The method was immunoSEQ multiplex PCR; TCRdb's version includes in-frame clones alone and lacks a portion of them. The sample has around 300,000 clones, approximately 88% seen once. Sequencing was done on a sample of PBMCs or T cells enriched from blood (not recorded which). Receptors were obtained from a man aged 25-45 years who had recovered from COVID-19.

The genes are TRBV19 and TRBJ2-7; the D is unclear. Trimming pared 3 bases from V and 3 bases from J, leaving 15 bases between. CDR3 length: 15 residues. The V gene's germline CDR1 is LNHDA and CDR2 SQIVND (reference sequence). CDR3 region: CASSISENRFYEQYF. CDR3 sequence (DNA): TGTGCCAGTAGTATTTCGGAAAACAGATTCTACGAGCAGTACTTC.

The chain recombines TRBV30 with TRBJ1-2; 9 positions match TRBD1. Trimming cost V 0 bases and J 8 bases; bases outside gene matches: 10. The CDR3 covers 15 residues. Per germline, CDR1 GTSNPN and CDR2 SVGIG (reference sequence). The CDR3 DNA follows: TGTGCCTGGAGTGTACCGTACAGGGGGCCGCGGGGCTACACCTTC. Translation gives CAWSVPYRGPRGYTF.

The chain employs TRBV27 and TRBJ2-7; D may be TRBD1 (6 bases). The CDR3 has 15 residues. In germline, CDR1 is MNHEY, CDR2 SMNVEV (reference sequence). The V gene lost 7 bases and the J gene lost 2 bases, with 18 bases spanning the gap. CDR3: CASNRAGQQTYEQYF. DNA for the CDR3: TGTGCCAGCAACAGAGCTGGACAGCAAACCTACGAGCAGTACTTC.

The gene calls are TRBV6-1 and TRBJ1-2; D unclear. The CDR3 extends over 14 amino acids. Germline assignment: CDR1 MNHNS and CDR2 SASEGT. V was pared by 3 bases and J by 4 bases, with 12 bases between. The CDR3: CASSESGRFYGYTF. Here the CDR3 DNA reads TGTGCCAGCAGTGAGAGCGGGAGGTTCTATGGCTACACCTTC.

The chain combines TRBV5-1 with TRBJ2-7; TRBD1 aligns across 11 bases. The CDR3 is 15 amino acids. Trimming cost V 4 bases and J 4 bases; bases outside gene matches: 7. The V gene's germline CDR1 is SGHRS and CDR2 YFSETQ. CDR3 amino acids: CASSASGTGGYEQYF. DNA of the CDR3: TGCGCCAGCAGCGCATCGGGGACAGGGGGGTACGAGCAGTACTTC.

This chain uses TRBV11-2 with TRBJ2-7, with 7 nucleotides matching TRBD1. With 3 bases clipped from V and 2 bases from J, the junction kept 7 bases outside the gene matches. CDR3 length: 15 residues. The germline CDR1 and CDR2 sequences are SGHAT and FQNNGV. CDR3 nucleotide sequence: TGTGCCAGCAGCTTGGGCCGGGACAGCGCCTACGAGCAGTACTTC. Protein: CASSLGRDSAYEQYF.

This clone was seen a handful of times. The rearrangement links TRBV15 to TRBJ2-7; maybe TRBD1 (6 bases). V lost 0 bases, J lost 3 bases, and 12 bases lay in between. CDR1 LNHNV and CDR2 YYDKDF come from the germline V gene (reference sequence). CDR3 length equals 15 residues. The CDR3 sequence: CATSREGLGGYEQYF. The CDR3, as DNA: TGTGCCACCAGCAGAGAGGGTTTAGGGGGCTACGAGCAGTACTTC.